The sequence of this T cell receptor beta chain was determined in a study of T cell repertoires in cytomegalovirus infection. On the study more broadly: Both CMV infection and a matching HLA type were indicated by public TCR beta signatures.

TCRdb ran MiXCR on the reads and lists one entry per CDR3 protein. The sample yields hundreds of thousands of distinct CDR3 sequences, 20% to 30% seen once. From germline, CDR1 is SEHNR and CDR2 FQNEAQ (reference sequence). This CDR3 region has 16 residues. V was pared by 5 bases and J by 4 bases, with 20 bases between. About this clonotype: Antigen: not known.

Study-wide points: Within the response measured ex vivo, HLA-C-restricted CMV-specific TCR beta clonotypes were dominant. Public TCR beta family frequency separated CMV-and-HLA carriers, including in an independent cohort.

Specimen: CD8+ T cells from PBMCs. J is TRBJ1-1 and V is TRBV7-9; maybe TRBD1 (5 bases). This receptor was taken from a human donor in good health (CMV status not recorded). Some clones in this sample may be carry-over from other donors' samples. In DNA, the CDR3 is TGTGCCAGCAGCACGCCACGGGACCGTCTAGGCACTGAAGCTTTCTTT. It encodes CASSTPRDRLGTEAFF.